This T cell receptor (beta chain) is from a study of blood T cell repertoires in COVID-19. At the level of the study: The samples span acute and convalescent COVID-19 from the United States, Italy and Spain. PBMCs, B-cell-depleted T cells, or T cells were the source of the cDNA or gDNA that made up the material.

Original handling: Estimated nucleated cell counts came from reference gene primer amplification. TCRdb keeps only in-frame clones here, not all; method: immunoSEQ multiplex PCR. Clone size and the V and J calls come from that table; the DNA yielded D and trimming. Of fewer than 110,000 clones listed, around 88% are singletons. V gave up 8 bases and J gave up 2 bases; unmatched junction bases: 3. The germline V gene encodes CDR1 MNHEY and CDR2 SVGAGI. This CDR3 is 12 amino acids long. The chain recombines TRBV6-5 with TRBJ2-7, with 7 bases lining up with TRBD1. Sample: peripheral blood. The clonotype comes from a man over 45 with active or convalescent COVID-19. CDR3 sequence reads: CASRDSTYEQYF. The CDR3 DNA is TGTGCCAGCCGGGACAGCACCTACGAGCAGTACTTC.